Included here is one T cell receptor beta chain sequence, with context. This sample was taken from a study of shared clonotypes between healthy human individuals. Assay used: immunoSEQ multiplex PCR; TCRdb lists only in-frame clones, some missing. This sample carries about 2.1 million clones, about 93% of them seen once, and the ten largest clones take more than 1.5%. Only CD45RO-negative cells positively selected for CCR7 counted as naive CD8 cells, so terminally differentiated effector memory CD45RA+ cells were excluded. The sequencing input was naive CD8+ T cells from PBMCs. The receptor was derived from a man aged 18 to 35 in good health. Some clones in this sample may be carry-over from other donors' samples.

The CDR3: CASSSPRYEQYF. In nucleotides, the CDR3 is TGTGCCAGTAGCTCCCCGCGCTACGAGCAGTACTTC. J is TRBJ2-7 and V is TRBV19; no reliable D call. Germline V gene data show CDR1 as LNHDA and CDR2 as SQIVND (reference sequence). V lost 6 bases, J lost 3 bases, and 9 bases lay in between. The CDR3 has 12 amino acids.